The next 25 T cell receptor beta chains were all read from a single sample in a study of blood T cell repertoires in COVID-19. Clones were sequenced by immunoSEQ multiplex PCR, and TCRdb holds only the in-frame ones, with some missing. The data contain roughly 88,000 clones, around 85% of them singletons. The sequenced sample was peripheral blood. These receptors originate from a woman older than 75 with active or convalescent COVID-19.

CDR3 sequence reads: CASSTTVRGGEQFF. In DNA, the CDR3 is TGTGCCAGCAGCACCACCGTGAGGGGGGGTGAGCAGTTCTTC. This chain joins TRBV7-2 and TRBJ2-1, with a tentative D call TRBD2 (7 bases). Germline lookup yields CDR1 SGHTA and CDR2 FQGNSA. The CDR3 has 14 amino acids. The V and J ends lost 5 bases and 9 bases respectively, with 17 bases between them.

This chain joins TRBV5-1 and TRBJ2-7; 10 bases are a match to TRBD2. Per the germline V gene, CDR1 is SGHRS and CDR2 is YFSETQ. Trimming at V came to 3 bases and at J to 6 bases, leaving 15 bases not matched to a gene. CDR3 size: 17 residues. CDR3 amino acids: CASSSSSGTSVSREQYF. Written as DNA, the CDR3 is TGCGCCAGCAGCTCCTCCTCCGGGACTAGCGTCTCGCGCGAGCAGTACTTC.

This sequence joins TRBV19 and TRBJ1-6; a possible D gene is TRBD1 (6 bases). CDR1 and CDR2 from the germline V gene are LNHDA and SQIVND (reference sequence). V was trimmed by 3 bases and J by 9 bases, leaving 15 bases between them. The CDR3 runs 15 residues. The CDR3 DNA reads as TGTGCCAGTAGTATCACAGGGCCCCAACTTTCACCCCTCCACTTT. It yields the protein CASSITGPQLSPLHF.

This chain connects TRBV6-6 to TRBJ1-5; D is ambiguous. Germline V gene sequence: CDR1 MNHNY, CDR2 SVGAGI (reference sequence). The CDR3 consists of 14 residues. V gave up 5 bases and J gave up 6 bases, with 14 bases separating them. The CDR3 loop reads CASSNGEGTQPQHF. The CDR3 bases are TGTGCCAGCAGTAACGGGGAGGGTACTCAGCCCCAGCATTTT.

The V gene is TRBV28, the J gene TRBJ2-7; D perhaps matches TRBD2 (5 bases). CDR3 size: 14 residues. The V end was cut by 10 bases, the J end by 4 bases, with 20 bases between. Per germline, CDR1 MDHEN and CDR2 SYDVKM. CDR3 nucleotide sequence: TGTGCCACCTTTGTTTACGGGGAGAGATACGAGCAGTACTTC. Translating gives CATFVYGERYEQYF.

The chain employs TRBV7-9 and TRBJ1-2, with 8 bases that match TRBD1. The CDR3 runs 13 residues. The junction had 3 bases not matched to a gene; V was cut back by 2 bases and J by 7 bases. The germline V gene has CDR1 SEHNR and CDR2 FQNEAQ (reference sequence). The CDR3: CASSLQGAVGYTF. The CDR3 DNA is TGTGCCAGCAGCTTACAGGGGGCTGTTGGCTACACCTTC.

The chain combines TRBV11-2 with TRBJ2-1; the D gene is possibly TRBD1 (5 bases). Per germline, CDR1 SGHAT and CDR2 FQNNGV. Trimming shortened V by 0 bases and J by 9 bases, and 9 bases separated the two germline ends. The CDR3 contains 13 residues. This CDR3 reads CASSLDRDREQFF. Here the CDR3 DNA reads TGTGCCAGCAGCTTAGACAGGGATCGTGAGCAGTTCTTC.

The CDR3 sequence: CAPGRGAHEQFF. The CDR3 region has the DNA TGTGCCCCAGGACGGGGGGCACATGAGCAGTTCTTC. The chain employs TRBV21-1 and TRBJ2-1; the tabulated D call, TRBD2, remains unverified against the DNA. TRBV21-1 is a documented pseudogene. The CDR3 consists of 12 residues.

This clone was observed a single time. The V gene is TRBV3-1 (or the pseudogene TRBV3-2), the J gene TRBJ1-3, with 10 bases that match TRBD1. V trimming: 4 bases; J trimming: 2 bases; junction bases outside the gene matches: 2. This CDR3 comprises 15 residues. Germline V gene lookup returns CDR1 LGHDT and CDR2 YNNKEL (reference sequence). CDR3 sequence: CASSRTGGTGNTIYF. The CDR3 DNA is TGTGCCAGCAGCCGGACAGGGGGAACTGGAAACACCATATATTTT.

This clone has only a few counts. This same CDR3 is encoded by further DNA sequences in the sample. The gene calls are TRBV6-1 and TRBJ2-3; a weak D match, TRBD1 (6 bases). The CDR3 spans 17 residues. The germline CDR1 and CDR2 sequences are MNHNS and SASEGT. Trimming removed 2 bases from V and 1 base from J, with 16 bases in between. Here the CDR3 reads CASSERMGAVGTDTQYF. CDR3 DNA: TGTGCCAGCAGTGAACGGATGGGGGCGGTGGGCACAGATACGCAGTATTTT.

The V call is TRBV5-1, the J call TRBJ1-4; D perhaps matches TRBD1 (5 bases). The germline gives CDR1 SGHRS, CDR2 YFSETQ. V was cut by 0 bases and J by 5 bases, with 11 bases left in between. This CDR3 comprises 15 residues. This CDR3 reads CASSLAGTGNEKLFF. In DNA form, the CDR3 reads TGCGCCAGCAGCTTGGCCGGGACTGGGAATGAAAAACTGTTTTTT.

This rearrangement joins TRBV23-1 to TRBJ2-2, with 10 bases lining up with TRBD2. TRBV23-1 falls under the ORF class, with uncertain function. This CDR3 contains 17 residues. V lost 5 bases to trimming and J lost 5 bases; unmatched junction nucleotides: 11. The CDR3: CASSSGASGRGTGELFF. The CDR3 DNA is TGCGCCAGCAGTTCAGGGGCTAGCGGGAGAGGTACCGGGGAGCTGTTTTTT.

V usage is TRBV19 and J usage is TRBJ1-3, with TRBD1 as a possible D gene (6 bases). The length of the CDR3 is 15 residues. The V gene lost 3 bases and the J gene lost 4 bases, with 13 bases spanning the gap. Germline V gene data show CDR1 as LNHDA and CDR2 as SQIVND (reference sequence). The CDR3 DNA follows: TGTGCCAGTAGTATTATGGGGGCAAGCGGAAACACCATATATTTT. Protein sequence: CASSIMGASGNTIYF.

V usage is TRBV19 and J usage is TRBJ2-1; 15 bases match TRBD2. The V gene end was trimmed by 4 bases and the J gene end by 11 bases; junction bases not matched to a gene: 15. Germline values: CDR1 LNHDA, CDR2 SQIVND (reference sequence). The CDR3 has 18 amino acids. The chain's CDR3 is CASSTSPGLAGGNSQQFF. CDR3 sequence (DNA): TGTGCCAGTAGTACCTCCCCGGGACTAGCGGGAGGTAATAGCCAGCAGTTCTTC.

This sequence joins TRBV7-9 and TRBJ1-2, with D possibly matching TRBD1 (6 bases). CDR1 and CDR2 from the germline V gene are SEHNR and FQNEAQ (reference sequence). The CDR3 is made up of 14 amino acids. V lost 5 bases to trimming and J lost 7 bases, with 17 bases between them. For the CDR3, the DNA is TGTGCCAGCAGCCCTCGAGGGGGGGTGAGTGGCTACACCTTC. Translated: CASSPRGGVSGYTF. Based on the CDR3 plus reference TRBV7-9 and TRBJ1-2, the full variable domain is DTGVSQNPRHKITKRGQNVTFRCDPISEHNRLYWYRQTLGQGPEFLTYFQNEAQLEKSRLLSDRFSAERPKGSFSTLEIQRTEQGDSAMYLCASSPRGGVSGYTFGSGTRLTVV.

The chain carries TRBV11-3 and TRBJ2-2, with TRBD1 matching over 7 bases. V trimming: 5 bases; J trimming: 5 bases; junction bases outside the gene matches: 2. The CDR3 spans 13 residues. CDR1 and CDR2 from the germline V gene are SGHNT and YENEEA. The CDR3 nucleotides are TGTGCCAGCAGCGCAGGGGGAACCGGGGAGCTGTTTTTT. As protein: CASSAGGTGELFF.

The chain uses TRBV13 and TRBJ2-7, with TRBD2 matching 12 bases. CDR3 length equals 15 residues. CDR1 and CDR2 (germline): PRHDT, FYEKMQ (reference sequence). The V gene end was trimmed by 5 bases and the J gene end by 2 bases; junction bases not matched to a gene: 4. In DNA, the CDR3 is TGTGCCAGCAGCCCTAGCGGGGGGGCCACCTACGAGCAGTACTTC. This sequence encodes CASSPSGGATYEQYF.

The V call is TRBV9, the J call TRBJ1-3; TRBD1 might be the D (6 bases). Looked up from germline, CDR1 is SGDLS and CDR2 is YYNGEE. Deletions cut 4 bases from V and 3 bases from J, with 8 bases between. The CDR3 has 13 amino acids. The CDR3: CASSRQDGNTIYF. In DNA form, the CDR3 reads TGTGCCAGCAGCCGACAGGATGGAAACACCATATATTTT. The full variable domain, its missing parts supplied by reference TRBV9 and TRBJ1-3, is DSGVTQTPKHLITATGQRVTLRCSPRSGDLSVYWYQQSLDQGLQFLIQYYNGEERAKGNILERFSAQQFPDLHSELNLSSLELGDSALYFCASSRQDGNTIYFGEGSWLTVV.

This chain connects TRBV6-2 or TRBV6-3 to TRBJ2-2; D may be TRBD2 (5 bases). This CDR3 spans 14 amino acids. The germline V gene has CDR1 MNHEY and CDR2 SVGEGT. V lost 2 bases and J lost 6, with 10 bases in between. CDR3 DNA sequence: TGTGCCAGCAGTTACCGACCGGAGGCCGGGGAGCTGTTTTTT. Protein sequence: CASSYRPEAGELFF.

The genes are TRBV2 and TRBJ1-2; TRBD1 aligns across 7 bases. The V segment lost 6 bases and the J segment 14 bases; nucleotides outside the gene matches: 15. This CDR3 has 13 amino acids. In germline, CDR1 is SNHLY, CDR2 FYNNEI. The CDR3 spells CASRPRTGPFRTF. The CDR3 DNA reads TGTGCCAGCAGGCCCCGGACAGGCCCATTCAGGACCTTC.

The chain recombines TRBV6-2 or TRBV6-3 with TRBJ1-5, with D perhaps TRBD1 (5 bases). The V gene's germline CDR1 is MNHEY and CDR2 SVGEGT. The CDR3 extends over 15 amino acids. V dropped 2 bases and J dropped 1 base, with 9 bases sitting between them. CDR3 sequence reads: CASSYQGGSNQPQHF. For the CDR3, the DNA is TGTGCCAGCAGTTACCAGGGTGGAAGCAATCAGCCCCAGCATTTT.

The table lists this clone with a count of one. The CDR3 loop reads CASSVAGKETQYF. The CDR3 region has the DNA TGTGCCAGCAGCGTAGCCGGGAAAGAGACCCAGTACTTC. This chain links TRBV9 with TRBJ2-5, with D tentatively TRBD2 (5 bases). Trimming took off 0 bases at V and 3 bases at J, with 6 bases between the two ends. The CDR3 extends over 13 amino acids. The germline gives CDR1 SGDLS, CDR2 YYNGEE.

This chain joins TRBV29-1 and TRBJ2-1; D is possibly TRBD1 (6 bases). Germline V gene lookup returns CDR1 SQVTM and CDR2 ANQGSEA. The V gene lost 6 bases and the J gene lost 0 bases, with 12 bases spanning the gap. The CDR3 has 14 amino acids. CDR3 region: CSVNTGSSYNEQFF. Here the CDR3 DNA reads TGCAGCGTGAACACAGGGTCCTCCTACAATGAGCAGTTCTTC.

This clone has a handful of counts. The rearrangement joins TRBV5-4 to TRBJ1-2; 11 nucleotides align to TRBD1. The V gene's germline CDR1 is SGHNT and CDR2 YYREEE (reference sequence). The J segment lost 4 bases and the V segment lost 4 bases, leaving 6 bases of the junction unmatched. This CDR3 comprises 15 residues. In DNA form, the CDR3 reads TGTGCCAGCAGCGTCGGGGGACAGGGGGGCTATGGCTACACCTTC. It translates to CASSVGGQGGYGYTF.

This rearrangement joins TRBV30 to TRBJ1-2; TRBD1 might be the D (5 bases). There are 13 residues in the CDR3. Deletions cut 2 bases from V and 5 bases from J, with 12 bases between. Germline V lookup: CDR1 GTSNPN, CDR2 SVGIG (reference sequence). The CDR3 DNA follows: TGTGCCTGGAGTCCAGGACACTCTTATGGCTACACCTTC. Residues: CAWSPGHSYGYTF. The variable domain in full, with the rest retrieved from reference TRBV30 and TRBJ1-2, is SQTIHQWPATLVQPVGSPLSLECTVEGTSNPNLYWYRQAAGRGLQLLFYSVGIGQISSEVPQNLSASRPQDRQFILSSKKLLLSDSGFYLCAWSPGHSYGYTFGSGTRLTVV.